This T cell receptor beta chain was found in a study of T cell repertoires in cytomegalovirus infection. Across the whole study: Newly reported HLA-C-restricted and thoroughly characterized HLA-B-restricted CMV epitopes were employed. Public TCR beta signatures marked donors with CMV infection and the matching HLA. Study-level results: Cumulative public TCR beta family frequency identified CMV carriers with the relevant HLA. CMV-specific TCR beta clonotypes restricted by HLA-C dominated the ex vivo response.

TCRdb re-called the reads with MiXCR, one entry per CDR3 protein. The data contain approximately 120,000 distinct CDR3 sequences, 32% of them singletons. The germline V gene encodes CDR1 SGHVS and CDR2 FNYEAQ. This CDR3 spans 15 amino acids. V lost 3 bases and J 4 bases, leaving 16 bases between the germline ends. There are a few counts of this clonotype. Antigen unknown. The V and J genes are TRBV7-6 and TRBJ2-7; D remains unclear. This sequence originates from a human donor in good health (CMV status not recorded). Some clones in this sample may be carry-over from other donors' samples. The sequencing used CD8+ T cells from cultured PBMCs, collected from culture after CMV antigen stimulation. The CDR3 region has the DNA TGTGCCAGCAGCTTTGAGAAGAGGCGTGCGTACGAGCAGTACTTC. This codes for CASSFEKRRAYEQYF.